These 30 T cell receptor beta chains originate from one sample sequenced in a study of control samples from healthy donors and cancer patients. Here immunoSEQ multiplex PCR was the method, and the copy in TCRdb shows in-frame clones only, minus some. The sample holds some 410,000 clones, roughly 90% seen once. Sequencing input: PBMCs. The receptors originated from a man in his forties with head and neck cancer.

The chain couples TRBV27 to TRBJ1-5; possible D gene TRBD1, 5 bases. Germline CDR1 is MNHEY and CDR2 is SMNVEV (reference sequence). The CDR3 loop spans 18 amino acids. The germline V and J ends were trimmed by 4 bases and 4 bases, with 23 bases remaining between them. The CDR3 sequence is CASSSTRRGLSGNQPQHF. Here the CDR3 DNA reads TGTGCCAGCAGTTCCACCCGGCGGGGGTTGTCAGGAAATCAGCCCCAGCATTTT.

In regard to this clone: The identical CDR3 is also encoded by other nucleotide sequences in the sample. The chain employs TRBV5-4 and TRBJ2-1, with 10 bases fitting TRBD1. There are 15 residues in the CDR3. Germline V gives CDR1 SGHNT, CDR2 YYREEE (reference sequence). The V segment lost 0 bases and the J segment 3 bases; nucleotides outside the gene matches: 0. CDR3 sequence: CASSLGTGGYNEQFF. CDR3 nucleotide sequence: TGTGCCAGCAGCTTGGGGACAGGGGGCTACAATGAGCAGTTCTTC.

CDR3 sequence (DNA): TGTGCCAGCAGGGCAAGGGGACAGGGGAGCAATCAGCCCCAGCATTTT. It is translated as CASRARGQGSNQPQHF. This rearrangement joins TRBV27 to TRBJ1-5, with 10 bases aligning to TRBD1. Germline assignment: CDR1 MNHEY and CDR2 SMNVEV (reference sequence). This CDR3 comprises 16 residues. V lost 6 bases, J lost 1 base, and 6 bases stayed unmatched.

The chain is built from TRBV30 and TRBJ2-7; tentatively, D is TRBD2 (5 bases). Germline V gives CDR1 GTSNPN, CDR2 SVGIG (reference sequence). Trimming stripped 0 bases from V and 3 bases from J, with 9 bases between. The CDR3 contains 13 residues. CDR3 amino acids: CAWSVRTYYEQYF. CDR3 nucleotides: TGTGCCTGGAGTGTACGGACTTACTACGAGCAGTACTTC.

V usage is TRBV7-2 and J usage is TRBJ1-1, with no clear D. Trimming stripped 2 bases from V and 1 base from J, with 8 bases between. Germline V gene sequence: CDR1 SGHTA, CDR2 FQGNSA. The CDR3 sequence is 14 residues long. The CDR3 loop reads CASSLLPPNTEAFF. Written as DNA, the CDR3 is TGTGCCAGCAGCTTACTGCCGCCGAACACTGAAGCTTTCTTT.

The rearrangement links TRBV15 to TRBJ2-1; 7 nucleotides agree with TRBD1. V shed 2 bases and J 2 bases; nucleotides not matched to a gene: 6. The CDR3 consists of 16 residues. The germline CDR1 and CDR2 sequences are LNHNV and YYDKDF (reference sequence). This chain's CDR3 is CATSRRATGPYNEQFF. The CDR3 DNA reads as TGTGCCACCAGCAGAAGAGCGACAGGGCCCTACAATGAGCAGTTCTTC. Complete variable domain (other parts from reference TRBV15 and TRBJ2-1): DAMVIQNPRYQVTQFGKPVTLSCSQTLNHNVMYWYQQKSSQAPKLLFHYYDKDFNNEADTPDNFQSRRPNTSFCFLDIRSPGLGDTAMYLCATSRRATGPYNEQFFGPGTRLTVL.

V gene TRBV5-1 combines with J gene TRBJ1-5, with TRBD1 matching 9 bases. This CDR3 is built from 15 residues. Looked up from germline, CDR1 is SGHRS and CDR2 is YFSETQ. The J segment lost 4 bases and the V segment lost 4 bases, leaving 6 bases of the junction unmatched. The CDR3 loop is CASSRTGGANQPQHF. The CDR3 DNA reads TGCGCCAGCAGCCGTACAGGGGGCGCGAATCAGCCCCAGCATTTT.

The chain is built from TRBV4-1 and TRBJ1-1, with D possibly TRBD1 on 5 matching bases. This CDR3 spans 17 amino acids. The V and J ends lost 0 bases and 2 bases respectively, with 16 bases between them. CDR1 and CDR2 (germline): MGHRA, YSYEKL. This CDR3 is CASSQDRTRGGNTEAFF. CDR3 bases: TGCGCCAGCAGCCAAGATAGGACGAGGGGTGGAAACACTGAAGCTTTCTTT.

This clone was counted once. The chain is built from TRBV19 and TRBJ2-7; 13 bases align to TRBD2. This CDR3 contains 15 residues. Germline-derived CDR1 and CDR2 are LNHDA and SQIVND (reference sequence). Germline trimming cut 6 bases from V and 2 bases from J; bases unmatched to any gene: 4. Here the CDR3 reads CASSTGLAGAYEQYF. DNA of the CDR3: TGTGCCAGTAGCACCGGACTAGCGGGGGCCTACGAGCAGTACTTC.

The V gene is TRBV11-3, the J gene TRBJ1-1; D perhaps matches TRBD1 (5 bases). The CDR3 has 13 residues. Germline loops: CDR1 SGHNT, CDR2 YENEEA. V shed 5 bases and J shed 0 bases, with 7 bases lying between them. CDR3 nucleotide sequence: TGTGCCAGCAGCCGGGACGTGAACACTGAAGCTTTCTTT. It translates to CASSRDVNTEAFF. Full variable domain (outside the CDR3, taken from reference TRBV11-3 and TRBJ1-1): EAGVVQSPRYKIIEKKQPVAFWCNPISGHNTLYWYLQNLGQGPELLIRYENEEAVDDSQLPKDRFSAERLKGVDSTLKIQPAELGDSAVYLCASSRDVNTEAFFGQGTRLTVV.

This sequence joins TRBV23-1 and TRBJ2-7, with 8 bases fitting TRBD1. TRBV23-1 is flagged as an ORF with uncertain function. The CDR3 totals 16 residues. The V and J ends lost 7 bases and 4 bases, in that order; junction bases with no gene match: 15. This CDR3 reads CASTLYRDRLLYEQYF. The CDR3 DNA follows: TGCGCCAGCACCCTCTACCGGGACAGGCTTTTATACGAGCAGTACTTC.

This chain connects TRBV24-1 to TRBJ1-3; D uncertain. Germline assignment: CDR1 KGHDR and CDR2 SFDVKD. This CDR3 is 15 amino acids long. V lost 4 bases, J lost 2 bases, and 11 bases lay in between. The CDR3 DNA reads TGTGCCACCAGTGACTCCCCGGGGACTGGAAACACCATATATTTT. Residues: CATSDSPGTGNTIYF.

CDR3 amino acids: CSVLTGNQPQHF. The CDR3 nucleotides read TGCAGCGTCTTGACAGGCAATCAGCCCCAGCATTTT. This chain connects TRBV29-1 to TRBJ1-5, with a possible D match to TRBD1 (5 bases). Germline CDR1 SQVTM, CDR2 ANQGSEA. V lost 6 bases, J lost 2 bases, and 8 bases lay in between. The CDR3 runs to 12 residues.

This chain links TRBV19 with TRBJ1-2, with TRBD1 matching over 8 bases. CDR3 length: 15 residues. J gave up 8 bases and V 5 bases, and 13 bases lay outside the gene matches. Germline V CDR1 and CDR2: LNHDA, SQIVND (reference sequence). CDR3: CASSLNPGQGRGYTF. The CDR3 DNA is TGTGCCAGTAGTCTCAACCCCGGACAGGGTCGGGGCTACACCTTC.

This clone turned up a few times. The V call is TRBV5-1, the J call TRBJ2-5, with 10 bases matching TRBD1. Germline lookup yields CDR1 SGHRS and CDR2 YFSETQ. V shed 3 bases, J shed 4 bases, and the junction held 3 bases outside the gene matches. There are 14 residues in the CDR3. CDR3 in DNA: TGCGCCAGCAGCTCCGGACAGGGGGGAGAGACCCAGTACTTC. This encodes CASSSGQGGETQYF. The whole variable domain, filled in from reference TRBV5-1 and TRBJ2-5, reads KAGVTQTPRYLIKTRGQQVTLSCSPISGHRSVSWYQQTPGQGLQFLFEYFSETQRNKGNFPGRFSGRQFSNSRSEMNVSTLELGDSALYLCASSSGQGGETQYFGPGTRLLVL.

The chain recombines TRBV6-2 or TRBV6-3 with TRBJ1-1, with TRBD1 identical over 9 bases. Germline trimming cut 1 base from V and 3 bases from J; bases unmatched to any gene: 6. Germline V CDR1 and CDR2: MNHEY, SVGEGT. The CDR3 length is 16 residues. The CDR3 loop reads CASSYFPGQGDTEAFF. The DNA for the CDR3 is TGTGCCAGCAGTTACTTCCCGGGACAGGGTGACACTGAAGCTTTCTTT.

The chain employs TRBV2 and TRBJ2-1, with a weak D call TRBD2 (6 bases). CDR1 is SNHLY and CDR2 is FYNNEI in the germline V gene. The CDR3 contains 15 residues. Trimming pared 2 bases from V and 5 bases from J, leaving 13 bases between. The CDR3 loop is CASSERGLGDNEQFF. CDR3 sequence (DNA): TGTGCCAGCAGTGAAAGGGGACTGGGGGACAATGAGCAGTTCTTC. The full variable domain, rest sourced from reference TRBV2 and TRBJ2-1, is EPEVTQTPSHQVTQMGQEVILRCVPISNHLYFYWYRQILGQKVEFLVSFYNNEISEKSEIFDDQFSVERPDGSNFTLKIRSTKLEDSAMYFCASSERGLGDNEQFFGPGTRLTVL.

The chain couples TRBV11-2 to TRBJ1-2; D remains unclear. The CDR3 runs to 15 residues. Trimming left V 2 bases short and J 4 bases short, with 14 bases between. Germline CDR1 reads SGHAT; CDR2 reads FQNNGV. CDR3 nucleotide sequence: TGTGCCAGCAGCTTAAGCTTCTCGGGAGGCTATGGCTACACCTTC. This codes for CASSLSFSGGYGYTF.

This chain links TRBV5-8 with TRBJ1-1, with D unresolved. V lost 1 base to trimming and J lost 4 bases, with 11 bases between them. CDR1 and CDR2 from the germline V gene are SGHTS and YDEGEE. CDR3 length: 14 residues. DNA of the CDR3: TGTGCCAGCAGCTTGCGACGTGGTATCACTGAAGCTTTCTTT. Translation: CASSLRRGITEAFF.

CDR3 coding DNA: TGTGCCAGCAGTCTTAACAGGAAGCGGGACGTCGAGCAGTACTTC. Protein product: CASSLNRKRDVEQYF. The chain carries TRBV2 and TRBJ2-7, with TRBD2 matching 7 bases. The V and J ends lost 5 bases and 6 bases, in that order; junction bases with no gene match: 13. This CDR3 is 15 amino acids long. Germline V gene sequence: CDR1 SNHLY, CDR2 FYNNEI. Using reference TRBV2 and TRBJ2-7 for the parts outside the CDR3, the full variable domain is EPEVTQTPSHQVTQMGQEVILRCVPISNHLYFYWYRQILGQKVEFLVSFYNNEISEKSEIFDDQFSVERPDGSNFTLKIRSTKLEDSAMYFCASSLNRKRDVEQYFGPGTRLTVT.

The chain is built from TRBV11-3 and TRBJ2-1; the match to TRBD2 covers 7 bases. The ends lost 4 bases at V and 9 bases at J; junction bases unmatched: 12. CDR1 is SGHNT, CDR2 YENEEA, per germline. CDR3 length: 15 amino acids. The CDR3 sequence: CASSSLSDGGSEQFF. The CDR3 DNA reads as TGTGCCAGCAGCTCCCTGTCCGATGGCGGGAGTGAGCAGTTCTTC.

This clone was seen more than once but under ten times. In DNA, the CDR3 is TGTGCCAGCAGCACACACCCGGGACAGGTGATTAATAGCAATCAGCCCCAGCATTTT. This codes for CASSTHPGQVINSNQPQHF. The chain employs TRBV11-3 and TRBJ1-5; TRBD1 matches 8 bases. V was pared by 5 bases and J by 0 bases, with 15 bases of the junction left unmatched. The CDR3 spans 19 residues. Germline V CDR1 and CDR2: SGHNT, YENEEA.

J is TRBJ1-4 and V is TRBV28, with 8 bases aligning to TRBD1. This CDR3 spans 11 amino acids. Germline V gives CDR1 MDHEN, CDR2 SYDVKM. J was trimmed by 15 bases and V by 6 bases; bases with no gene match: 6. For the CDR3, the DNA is TGTGCCAGCAGGGACAGGGAACAATTGTTTTTT. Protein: CASRDREQLFF.

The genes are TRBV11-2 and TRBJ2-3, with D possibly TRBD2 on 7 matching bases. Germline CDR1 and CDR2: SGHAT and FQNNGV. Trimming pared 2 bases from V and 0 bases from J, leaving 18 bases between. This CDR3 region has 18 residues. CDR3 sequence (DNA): TGTGCCAGCAGCTTAAGGCGGGGTCGCGGGGGCAGCACAGATACGCAGTATTTT. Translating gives CASSLRRGRGGSTDTQYF.

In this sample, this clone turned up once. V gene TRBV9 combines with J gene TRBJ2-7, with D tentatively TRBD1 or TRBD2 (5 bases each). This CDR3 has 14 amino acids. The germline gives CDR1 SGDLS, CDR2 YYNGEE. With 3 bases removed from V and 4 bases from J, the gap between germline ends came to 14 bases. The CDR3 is CASSDRDDRYEQYF. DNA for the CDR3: TGTGCCAGCAGCGACCGGGACGATCGATACGAGCAGTACTTC.

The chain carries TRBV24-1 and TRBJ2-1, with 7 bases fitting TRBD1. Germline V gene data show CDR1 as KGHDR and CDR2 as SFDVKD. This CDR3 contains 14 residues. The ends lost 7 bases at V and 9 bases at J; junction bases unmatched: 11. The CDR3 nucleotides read TGTGCCACCAGCCGGGACAGCTGGGACAGTGAGCAGTTCTTC. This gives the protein CATSRDSWDSEQFF.

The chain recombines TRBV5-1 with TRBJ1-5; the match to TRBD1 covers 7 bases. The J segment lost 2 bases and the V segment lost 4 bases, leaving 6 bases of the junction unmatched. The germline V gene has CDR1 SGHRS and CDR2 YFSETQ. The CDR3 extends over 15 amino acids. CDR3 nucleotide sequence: TGCGCCAGCAGCGAAACAGGGGATCGCAATCAGCCCCAGCATTTT. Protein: CASSETGDRNQPQHF.

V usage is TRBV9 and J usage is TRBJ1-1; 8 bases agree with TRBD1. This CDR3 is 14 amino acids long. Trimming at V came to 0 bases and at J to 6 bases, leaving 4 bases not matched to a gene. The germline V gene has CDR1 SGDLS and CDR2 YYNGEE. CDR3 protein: CASSVEQGGSEAFF. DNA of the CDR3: TGTGCCAGCAGCGTAGAACAGGGGGGGTCTGAAGCTTTCTTT.

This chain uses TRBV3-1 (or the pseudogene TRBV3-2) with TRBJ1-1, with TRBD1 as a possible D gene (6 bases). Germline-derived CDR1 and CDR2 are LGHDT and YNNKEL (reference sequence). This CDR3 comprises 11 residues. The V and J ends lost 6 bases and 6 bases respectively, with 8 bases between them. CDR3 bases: TGTGCCAGCAGACAGGGCGCTGAAGCTTTCTTT. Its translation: CASRQGAEAFF.

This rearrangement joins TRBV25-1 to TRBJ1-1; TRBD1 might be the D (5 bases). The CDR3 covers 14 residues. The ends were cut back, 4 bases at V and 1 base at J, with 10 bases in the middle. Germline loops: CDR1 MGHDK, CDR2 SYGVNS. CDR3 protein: CASSGGLRNTEAFF. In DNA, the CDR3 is TGTGCCAGCAGTGGGGGACTCAGGAACACTGAAGCTTTCTTT.